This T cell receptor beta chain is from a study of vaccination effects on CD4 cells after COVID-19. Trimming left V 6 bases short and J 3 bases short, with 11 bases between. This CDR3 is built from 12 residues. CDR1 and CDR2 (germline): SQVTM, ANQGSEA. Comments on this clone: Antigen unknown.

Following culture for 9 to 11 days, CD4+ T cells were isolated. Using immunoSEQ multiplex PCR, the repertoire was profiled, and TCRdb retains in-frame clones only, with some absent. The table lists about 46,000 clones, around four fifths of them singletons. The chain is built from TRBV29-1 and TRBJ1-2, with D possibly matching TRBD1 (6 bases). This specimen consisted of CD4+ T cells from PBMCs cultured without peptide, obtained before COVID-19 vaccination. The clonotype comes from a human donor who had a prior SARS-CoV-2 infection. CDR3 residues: CSVTNRDYGYTF. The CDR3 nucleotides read TGCAGCGTAACTAACAGGGACTATGGCTACACCTTC.